The 6 T cell receptor beta chains reported below all come from one sample, sequenced in a study of T cells after yellow fever vaccination. TCRdb passed the 5' RACE reads through MiXCR, listing each CDR3 protein once. The sample shows 500,000 to 650,000 distinct CDR3 sequences, about 17% of them seen only once. Material: PBMCs, obtained 5 to 6 days after the first yellow fever vaccination. The receptors derive from a man in his late teens or twenties who received the YFV17D yellow fever vaccine.

This clonotype was observed many times. The rearrangement links TRBV5-5 to TRBJ2-7; D tentatively reads TRBD1 or TRBD2 (6 bases each). The CDR3 covers 14 residues. Germline V gene lookup returns CDR1 SGHKS and CDR2 YYEKEE (reference sequence). Between the trimmed V and J ends, which lost 4 bases and 7 bases, there was a span of 18 bases. The CDR3 sequence: CASSPEGGLREQYF. The CDR3 DNA reads as TGTGCCAGCAGCCCCGAAGGGGGGCTTAGGGAGCAGTACTTC.

This clonotype was detected ten times or more. The chain links TRBV12-3 or TRBV12-4 to TRBJ2-2; perhaps TRBD1 as D (6 bases). Between the trimmed V and J ends, which lost 5 bases and 6 bases, there was a span of 10 bases. The CDR3 consists of 13 residues. CDR3 nucleotides: TGTGCCAGCAGTAAACAGGGTTCCGGGGAGCTGTTTTTT. Protein product: CASSKQGSGELFF.

The chain links TRBV2 to TRBJ1-6; no reliable D call. This CDR3 has 13 residues. V was shortened by 3 bases and J by 9 bases, with 9 bases between the two germline ends. The germline CDR1 and CDR2 sequences are SNHLY and FYNNEI. The DNA of the CDR3 is TGTGCCAGCAGTGACTATATGGGTTCACCCCTCCACTTT. Translating gives CASSDYMGSPLHF.

This sequence joins TRBV2 and TRBJ1-1, with D unresolved. Germline values: CDR1 SNHLY, CDR2 FYNNEI. V was clipped by 3 bases and J by 1 base, with 6 bases between them. The CDR3 loop spans 13 amino acids. The chain's CDR3 is CASSELTNTEAFF. The CDR3, as DNA: TGTGCCAGCAGTGAGTTGACGAACACTGAAGCTTTCTTT.

The V call is TRBV11-1, the J call TRBJ1-1; no clear D. The CDR3 runs 14 residues. Germline CDR1 SGHAT, CDR2 FQDESV (reference sequence). Trimming shortened V by 4 bases and J by 1 base, and 10 bases separated the two germline ends. The CDR3: CASSSLDWNTEAFF. The CDR3 nucleotides are TGTGCCAGCAGCTCCCTAGACTGGAACACTGAAGCTTTCTTT.

This clonotype was detected a few times. The chain employs TRBV27 and TRBJ1-5; D not certain. Germline CDR1 and CDR2: MNHEY and SMNVEV (reference sequence). This CDR3 spans 16 amino acids. V lost 0 bases and J 1 base, leaving 10 bases between the germline ends. The chain's CDR3 is CASSLSWDYSNQPQHF. CDR3 nucleotides: TGTGCCAGCAGTTTATCGTGGGATTACAGCAATCAGCCCCAGCATTTT.